This note documents a single TCR beta chain sequence. The target of this receptor is not known. Base quality data are lacking; no much larger clone is found one base away. The CDR3 sequence holds 16 residues, the cysteine and phenylalanine included. The read is trimmed to its CDR3 DNA, 48 bases read in frame from base 1. V loses 5 bases, J loses 3 bases, and the germline ends lie 17 bases apart. From a lookup of the germline V gene, CDR1 and CDR2 are MDHEN and SYDVKM. These data come from a study of blood T cell repertoires in COVID-19 (dated by TCRdb to 2020 to 2022). Turning to the overall study: The collaborator samples originated in the United States, Italy and Spain and spanned the acute and convalescent phases of COVID-19. The prospective study material was composed of cDNA or gDNA derived from T cells, B-cell-depleted T cells, or PBMCs. The dataset comprised deeply sampled blood TCRbeta repertoires from subjects exposed to, actively infected with, or recovered from COVID-19. A freely available public database, intended as a resource for researchers studying the immune response to SARS-CoV-2, is where the repertoires were released. Samples were obtained from the ongoing ImmuneRACE study (first 160 participants) and from approximately 1,200 subjects provided by 6 global collaborators. The sample metadata nearly always contained a de-identified subject ID, COVID-19 status, age in years and sex. Where available, HLA class I and class II types were taken from metadata supplied by the sample provider and were not determined by assay-based typing. Overall results and qualifications from the work: The amount of clinical and demographic metadata varied by source and participant and was provided uncurated.

TCRbeta CDR3 regions were amplified from genomic DNA using the immunoSEQ Assay, a bias-controlled multiplex PCR. In the original analysis: Within the assay, amplification of reference gene primers was used to estimate how many nucleated cells each sample contained. Sequence reads were collapsed and filtered to measure the absolute abundance of every unique TCRbeta CDR3 rearrangement. For each sample, productive Simpson clonality was calculated as the square root of Simpson's diversity index across productive rearrangements. TCRdb limited this immuneACCESS table to in-frame rearrangements with V and J called. A share of clones is missing; checked studies link under half to unresolved V genes, and the rest is unexplained. V, J and clone size are taken as reported in that table, and D and trimming were inferred from the DNA itself. The sample profile shows 30,000 to 35,000 clones; roughly 85% of them were found once. In total, the top ten clones hold 13% to 15% of the sample.

Whole blood was collected in K2EDTA tubes by collaborating institutions according to the institutions' own protocols. For TCRbeta analysis, collaborators shipped samples as frozen whole blood, isolated PBMCs, or DNA extracted from either of those sample types. The sequence derives from a human donor with acute or convalescent COVID-19. The donor label of this sample is uncertain. The rearranged chain carries TRBV28 and TRBJ1-3; matching of 5 bases hints at TRBD1 as the D gene. Material: peripheral blood. The encoded CDR3 is CASSPGGRGVGNTIYF. At the DNA level, the sequence is TGTGCCAGCAGTCCTGGTGGTAGGGGTGTTGGAAACACCATATATTTT. Joined to the reference TRBV28 and TRBJ1-3 proteins, this CDR3 gives the full variable domain: DVKVTQSSRYLVKRTGEKVFLECVQDMDHENMFWYRQDPGLGLRLIYFSYDVKMKEKGDIPEGYSVSREKKERFSLILESASTNQTSMYLCASSPGGRGVGNTIYFGEGSWLTVV.